Following are 20 T cell receptor beta chains from one sample sequenced in a study of T cells expressing NK-cell markers. No DNA is given; TCRdb re-called the 5' RACE reads and lists each CDR3 protein once. Its table records roughly 170,000 distinct CDR3 sequences. The sample comprised blood T cells: a sorted CD56 or NKG2C T cell subset, CD4+ or CD8+ T cells, or bulk PBMC T cells (not recorded which). The receptors originated from a woman aged 18 to 75 in good health.

The chain is built from TRBV6-1 and TRBJ1-4; TCRdb selects TRBD1, and the lack of DNA leaves this call unchecked. The CDR3 length is 14 residues. CDR1 and CDR2 from the germline V gene are MNHNS and SASEGT. CDR3 sequence: CASSVLQGGEKLFF.

This chain uses TRBV19 with TRBJ2-3. The CDR3 spans 14 residues. Germline V lookup: CDR1 LNHDA, CDR2 SQIVND (reference sequence). The CDR3 protein is CASSIGRSTDTQYF.

The chain is built from TRBV12-3 or TRBV12-4 and TRBJ1-6. The CDR3 is 13 amino acids. The CDR3 loop reads CASSLRGQSPLHF.

The genes are TRBV19 and TRBJ1-6; TCRdb proposes TRBD1, but this gene call is untestable without DNA. The CDR3 spans 15 residues. Germline CDR1 is LNHDA and CDR2 is SQIVND (reference sequence). The CDR3 reads CASSSDRGQLSPLHF.

The rearrangement uses TRBV19 and TRBJ1-6; TCRdb's D call, TRBD1, is unchecked because there is no DNA. Germline V gene sequence: CDR1 LNHDA, CDR2 SQIVND (reference sequence). The CDR3 runs 13 residues. CDR3 sequence reads: CASSTQGNSPLHF.

V gene TRBV20-1 combines with J gene TRBJ2-7. The V gene's germline CDR1 is DFQATT and CDR2 SNEGSKA (reference sequence). The CDR3 loop spans 14 amino acids. CDR3 loop: CSARRATSSYEQYF.

This chain links TRBV20-1 with TRBJ1-2. The CDR3 totals 13 residues. Germline V gene data show CDR1 as DFQATT and CDR2 as SNEGSKA (reference sequence). This CDR3 reads CSASTGTNYGYTF.

The chain couples TRBV5-1 to TRBJ1-1; lacking DNA, the TRBD1 call made by TCRdb goes unchecked. CDR1 and CDR2 (germline): SGHRS, YFSETQ. The CDR3 is 14 residues long. The CDR3 sequence is CASSSGQGRWEAFF.

The chain combines TRBV20-1 with TRBJ2-2; with no DNA, the TCRdb D assignment of TRBD2 cannot be verified. Germline V CDR1 and CDR2: DFQATT, SNEGSKA (reference sequence). The CDR3 has 17 amino acids. CDR3 region: CSARGLAGGPRTGELFF.

The chain has TRBV5-1 and TRBJ1-3; TCRdb outputs TRBD1, but without DNA this stays unchecked. Germline V gene sequence: CDR1 SGHRS, CDR2 YFSETQ. The CDR3 consists of 15 residues. The CDR3 is CASSLAPGQGDTIYF.

The V gene is TRBV2, the J gene TRBJ1-1; TCRdb calls TRBD1, which cannot be checked without DNA. CDR1 is SNHLY, CDR2 FYNNEI, per germline. The CDR3 length is 13 residues. The chain's CDR3 is CASSTSGIVEAFF.

The chain combines TRBV20-1 with TRBJ2-3; TCRdb lists TRBD2, though no DNA is available to test this call. Germline V gives CDR1 DFQATT, CDR2 SNEGSKA (reference sequence). The CDR3 is made up of 15 amino acids. The CDR3 here is CSARVASGSGYTQYF.

V gene TRBV18 combines with J gene TRBJ2-3. Germline CDR1 is KGHSH and CDR2 is LQKENI. The CDR3 loop spans 13 amino acids. CDR3 in amino acids: CASSPGSQDTQYF.

This chain uses TRBV7-2 with TRBJ1-1; TCRdb reports TRBD1, a call that lacks DNA to check it against. This CDR3 is 15 amino acids long. Germline lookup yields CDR1 SGHTA and CDR2 FQGNSA. The CDR3 sequence: CASSLVAGGVTEAFF. The full variable domain, with the rest looked up from reference TRBV7-2 and TRBJ1-1, is GAGVSQSPSNKVTEKGKDVELRCDPISGHTALYWYRQSLGQGLEFLIYFQGNSAPDKSGLPSDRFSAERTGGSVSTLTIQRTQQEDSAVYLCASSLVAGGVTEAFFGQGTRLTVV.

This rearrangement joins TRBV27 to TRBJ2-5; no DNA is available, so the TRBD1 call from TCRdb remains unchecked. The length of the CDR3 is 14 residues. Per the germline V gene, CDR1 is MNHEY and CDR2 is SMNVEV (reference sequence). CDR3 sequence reads: CASSLYRVGETQYF.

The V gene is TRBV20-1, the J gene TRBJ1-2; as DNA is missing, the TRBD1 call by TCRdb cannot be tested. CDR1 DFQATT and CDR2 SNEGSKA come from the germline V gene (reference sequence). CDR3 length: 13 amino acids. CDR3 region: CSASDRDSYGYTF.

The chain couples TRBV7-9 to TRBJ2-1. Germline V CDR1 and CDR2: SEHNR, FQNEAQ (reference sequence). The CDR3 is made up of 12 amino acids. The CDR3: CASRVGKNEQFF.

The V call is TRBV5-1, the J call TRBJ1-6. This CDR3 region has 15 residues. CDR1 and CDR2 (germline): SGHRS, YFSETQ. The CDR3 here is CASSMTAFSDSPLHF.

The chain carries TRBV5-6 and TRBJ1-2. The germline V gene has CDR1 SGHDT and CDR2 YYEEEE. This CDR3 region has 14 residues. CDR3 amino acids: CASSYVYPNYGYTF.

J is TRBJ2-3 and V is TRBV7-2; TCRdb names TRBD1, which stays unverified in the absence of DNA. CDR1 and CDR2 from the germline V gene are SGHTA and FQGNSA. CDR3 size: 15 residues. The CDR3 reads CASSFQGSSTDTQYF.